This TCR beta chain was obtained from a study of OX40 agonist ivuxolimab in advanced cancers. As regards this clone: What it binds is unknown.

Germline CDR1 is SGHRS and CDR2 is YFSETQ. This CDR3 spans 14 amino acids. The V segment lost 4 bases and the J segment 4 bases; nucleotides outside the gene matches: 5. Study-level results: In a subset of nonresponders, normalized T-cell clonal expansion was also low. On average, a greater number of expanded clones characterised CD8+ T cells relative to CD4+. CD4+ and CD8+ T cells in blood underwent clonal expansion by week 6 at 0.1 to 3.0 mg/kg.

Assay: immunoSEQ multiplex PCR; the TCRdb copy retains only in-frame clones and omits some. This sample yields roughly 56,000 clones, of which 70% to 90% are seen a single time; 4.5% to 5.5% belongs to the top ten. The sample in question was CD4+ or CD8+ T cells sorted from blood, obtained in a trial of the OX40 agonist ivuxolimab. The TCR sequence derives from an adult with an advanced solid tumor such as melanoma, head and neck, liver or kidney cancer. The chain is built from TRBV5-1 and TRBJ2-3, with 8 nucleotides matching TRBD2. The CDR3 loop reads CASSPGLDPDTQYF. The CDR3 nucleotides are TGCGCCAGCAGCCCGGGACTAGATCCAGATACGCAGTATTTT. The full variable domain, completed using reference TRBV5-1 and TRBJ2-3, is KAGVTQTPRYLIKTRGQQVTLSCSPISGHRSVSWYQQTPGQGLQFLFEYFSETQRNKGNFPGRFSGRQFSNSRSEMNVSTLELGDSALYLCASSPGLDPDTQYFGPGTRLTVL.